One and the same sample provided the 20 T cell receptor beta chains below, sequenced in a study of CD8+ T cells in alopecia areata. cDNA prepared by RNA extraction and subsequent reverse transcription served as the template for sequencing. TCRdb's table, derived via immunoSEQ multiplex PCR, lists solely in-frame clones and lacks some. The sample has roughly 150,000 clones, 47% seen once. The sample consisted of CD4+ T cells sorted from blood. The receptor source for this set is a human donor with alopecia areata.

V and J are TRBV15 and TRBJ2-1; 11 bases line up with TRBD2. Germline loops: CDR1 LNHNV, CDR2 YYDKDF (reference sequence). V lost 1 base to trimming and J lost 15 bases; unmatched junction nucleotides: 11. This CDR3 spans 15 amino acids. The CDR3 reads CATSRVVTSGIGRFF. In DNA, the CDR3 is TGTGCCACCAGCAGAGTCGTGACTAGCGGGATTGGTCGGTTCTTC.

The genes are TRBV12-5 and TRBJ2-5; 8 bases are shared with TRBD1. Germline CDR1 LGHNT, CDR2 FRNRAP. The junction had 3 bases not matched to a gene; V was cut back by 3 bases and J by 3 bases. CDR3 length: 14 residues. This chain's CDR3 is CASGLAGGEETQYF. The CDR3 bases are TGTGCTAGTGGTTTAGCAGGGGGCGAAGAGACCCAGTACTTC.

The V gene is TRBV19, the J gene TRBJ2-7; D is unresolved. Per the germline V gene, CDR1 is LNHDA and CDR2 is SQIVND (reference sequence). This CDR3 comprises 12 residues. Deletions cut 8 bases from V and 3 bases from J, with 11 bases between. The CDR3 spells CASSTSYYEQYF. The CDR3 DNA sequence: TGTGCCAGTTCTACCTCTTACTACGAGCAGTACTTC.

The chain carries TRBV29-1 and TRBJ2-1; D is unclear. The V end lost 0 bases, the J end lost 8 bases, and 20 bases lay between the germline ends. Germline-derived CDR1 and CDR2 are SQVTM and ANQGSEA. This CDR3 comprises 16 residues. CDR3 protein: CSVEDLLPGSPDEQFF. The CDR3 DNA sequence: TGCAGCGTTGAAGATCTTCTACCCGGGTCACCGGATGAGCAGTTCTTC.

V is TRBV29-1 and J is TRBJ2-3, with D perhaps assigned TRBD1 or TRBD2 (5 bases each). Trimming took 3 bases from V and 0 from J, leaving 7 bases between them. Germline V lookup: CDR1 SQVTM, CDR2 ANQGSEA. The CDR3 is 13 amino acids. CDR3 DNA sequence: TGCAGCGTTGAGGGACCGAGCACAGATACGCAGTATTTT. Amino acid sequence: CSVEGPSTDTQYF.

This clone was counted between two and nine times. J is TRBJ2-5 and V is TRBV6-5; TRBD1 matches 8 bases. With V trimmed by 6 bases and J by 5 bases, 8 bases remained unmatched. The CDR3 covers 14 residues. CDR1 is MNHEY and CDR2 is SVGAGI in the germline V gene. CDR3 protein: CASSGQGGLETQYF. CDR3 DNA: TGTGCCAGCAGCGGACAGGGTGGTTTGGAGACCCAGTACTTC.

The J gene is TRBJ2-5, the V gene TRBV29-1, with D perhaps matching TRBD1 or TRBD2 (5 bases each). Germline V lookup: CDR1 SQVTM, CDR2 ANQGSEA. This CDR3 is built from 12 residues. Trimming shortened V by 7 bases and J by 4 bases, and 13 bases separated the two germline ends. For the CDR3, the DNA is TGCAGCGGGGGGACCGAGGGAGAGACCCAGTACTTC. It yields the protein CSGGTEGETQYF.

This clone was counted only a few times. Here the CDR3 reads CASSGDYQETQYF. The DNA of the CDR3 is TGTGCCAGCAGCGGGGACTACCAAGAGACCCAGTACTTC. The chain couples TRBV5-6 to TRBJ2-5; maybe TRBD2 (6 bases). Trimming stripped 4 bases from V and 0 bases from J, with 7 bases between. The CDR3 is 13 residues long. Germline lookup yields CDR1 SGHDT and CDR2 YYEEEE.

The V and J genes are TRBV19 and TRBJ2-3; TRBD1 might be the D (5 bases). Germline lookup yields CDR1 LNHDA and CDR2 SQIVND (reference sequence). V was cut by 11 bases and J by 3 bases, with 21 bases left in between. The length of the CDR3 is 15 residues. The CDR3 nucleotides read TGTGCCGCGAAACTATCTTGGGGCTCAACAGATACGCAGTATTTT. It encodes CAAKLSWGSTDTQYF.

The chain couples TRBV30 to TRBJ2-1; 7 bases fit TRBD2. Unmatched junction bases numbered 12, after V lost 0 bases and J lost 7 bases. The CDR3 sequence is 16 residues long. Germline V gene data show CDR1 as GTSNPN and CDR2 as SVGIG (reference sequence). The CDR3 region has the DNA TGTGCCTGGAGTGTTAGGAGCGGGATCGGTATAAATGAGCAGTTCTTC. Residues: CAWSVRSGIGINEQFF. Full variable domain (rest looked up from reference TRBV30 and TRBJ2-1): SQTIHQWPATLVQPVGSPLSLECTVEGTSNPNLYWYRQAAGRGLQLLFYSVGIGQISSEVPQNLSASRPQDRQFILSSKKLLLSDSGFYLCAWSVRSGIGINEQFFGPGTRLTVL.

The chain combines TRBV4-2 with TRBJ2-5, with D unresolved. CDR3 length equals 14 residues. The germline V and J ends were trimmed by 0 bases and 3 bases, with 8 bases remaining between them. Germline CDR1 LGHNA, CDR2 YNFKEQ. CDR3 nucleotide sequence: TGTGCCAGCAGCCAAGATAAGCCAGAAGAGACCCAGTACTTC. It codes for CASSQDKPEETQYF.

This clone was seen only a few times. The chain employs TRBV7-9 and TRBJ1-2; 10 positions match TRBD1. Trimming took 1 base from V and 5 from J; bases not matched to a gene: 1. The CDR3 has 14 amino acids. Germline V gene data show CDR1 as SEHNR and CDR2 as FQNEAQ (reference sequence). CDR3 in amino acids: CASSLGGQGYGYTF. CDR3 DNA: TGTGCCAGCAGCTTAGGGGGACAGGGGTATGGCTACACCTTC.

The V call is TRBV29-1, the J call TRBJ1-1; TRBD1 aligns across 10 bases. CDR1 and CDR2 from the germline V gene are SQVTM and ANQGSEA. CDR3 length: 13 amino acids. V trimming: 3 bases; J trimming: 7 bases; junction bases outside the gene matches: 5. DNA of the CDR3: TGCAGCGTTGAGGGACAGGGGTTAGGTGAAGCTTTCTTT. The encoded protein is CSVEGQGLGEAFF.

This sequence joins TRBV23-1 and TRBJ2-5; D unresolved. Being an ORF, TRBV23-1 has a function that is uncertain. Trimming took off 3 bases at V and 2 bases at J, with 13 bases between the two ends. CDR3 length: 15 residues. The CDR3 here is CASSQKPPFQETQYF. The DNA for the CDR3 is TGCGCCAGCAGTCAGAAACCCCCGTTTCAAGAGACCCAGTACTTC.

This rearrangement joins TRBV5-1 to TRBJ1-1, with D uncertain. Germline V gives CDR1 SGHRS, CDR2 YFSETQ. The V and J ends lost 2 bases and 1 base respectively, with 3 bases between them. This CDR3 region has 12 residues. The CDR3 DNA reads as TGCGCCAGCAGCTTTACGAACACTGAAGCTTTCTTT. Protein: CASSFTNTEAFF. The whole variable domain, remainder taken from reference TRBV5-1 and TRBJ1-1, is KAGVTQTPRYLIKTRGQQVTLSCSPISGHRSVSWYQQTPGQGLQFLFEYFSETQRNKGNFPGRFSGRQFSNSRSEMNVSTLELGDSALYLCASSFTNTEAFFGQGTRLTVV.

The chain employs TRBV4-1 and TRBJ2-1; TRBD2 matches 8 bases. CDR3 length equals 15 residues. CDR1 is MGHRA and CDR2 is YSYEKL in the germline V gene. Germline trimming cut 4 bases from V and 5 bases from J; bases unmatched to any gene: 7. CDR3 in amino acids: CASSPGLVLNNEQFF. CDR3 DNA sequence: TGCGCCAGCAGCCCGGGACTAGTACTCAACAATGAGCAGTTCTTC.

The chain combines TRBV27 with TRBJ2-1; 10 bases line up with TRBD2. Germline CDR1 reads MNHEY; CDR2 reads SMNVEV (reference sequence). This CDR3 comprises 20 residues. J was trimmed by 6 bases and V by 3 bases; bases with no gene match: 20. The CDR3 sequence is CASSLFVRLAGGGAPNEQFF. CDR3 nucleotide sequence: TGTGCCAGCAGTTTGTTTGTCCGACTAGCGGGTGGTGGAGCGCCCAATGAGCAGTTCTTC.

In its sample, this clone was seen once. CDR3 sequence: CASSYSGTSGSETQYF. The CDR3 coding sequence is TGTGCCAGCAGTTATTCCGGGACTAGCGGGAGTGAGACCCAGTACTTC. The rearrangement links TRBV6-5 to TRBJ2-5; TRBD2 matches at 14 bases. The CDR3 is 16 amino acids. Germline V gene sequence: CDR1 MNHEY, CDR2 SVGAGI. V shed 3 bases, J shed 5 bases, and the junction held 5 bases outside the gene matches.

The genes are TRBV30 and TRBJ2-3; possibly TRBD2 for D (5 bases). This CDR3 has 13 residues. The ends were cut back, 8 bases at V and 0 bases at J, with 12 bases in the middle. Germline CDR1 is GTSNPN and CDR2 is SVGIG (reference sequence). As DNA, the CDR3 is TGTGCCCTTGAGAGGGCGAGCACAGATACGCAGTATTTT. It translates to CALERASTDTQYF.

The V call is TRBV27, the J call TRBJ2-3; a possible D gene is TRBD1 (5 bases). V lost 8 bases, J lost 0 bases, and 15 bases lay in between. This CDR3 has 15 residues. Germline V CDR1 and CDR2: MNHEY, SMNVEV (reference sequence). The CDR3 DNA follows: TGTGCCAGCGGCCCTCGACAGCGAAGCACAGATACGCAGTATTTT. This gives the protein CASGPRQRSTDTQYF.